The 4 T cell receptor beta chains listed next were all sequenced from one sample in a study of blood T cell repertoires in COVID-19 (dated by TCRdb to the early 2020s). The library was generated by the immunoSEQ multiplex PCR assay. TCRdb holds this immuneACCESS table with in-frame rearrangements only. Some clones are missing; in checked studies, unresolved V genes explain under half, and the rest has no known cause. The table for this sample lists 180,000 or so clones; roughly 84% of them were counted only once. Roughly 9.8% of the sample comes from the top ten. The sample taken for sequencing was peripheral blood. The receptors stem from a woman of 80 years or more with acute or convalescent COVID-19.

This clone was detected only once. V and J are TRBV9 and TRBJ2-3; 8 bases fit TRBD2. This CDR3 has 16 residues. Germline CDR1 reads SGDLS; CDR2 reads YYNGEE. V shed 0 bases, J shed 4 bases, and the junction held 7 bases outside the gene matches. The CDR3 sequence: CASSVESGSPSDTQYF. The CDR3 DNA is TGTGCCAGCAGCGTAGAAAGCGGGAGTCCCTCAGATACGCAGTATTTT.

The V and J genes are TRBV7-8 and TRBJ1-2; D remains ambiguous. Trimming took off 5 bases at V and 6 bases at J, with 10 bases between the two ends. The CDR3 is 12 amino acids. Germline V gene data show CDR1 as SGHVS and CDR2 as FQNEAQ. The CDR3 loop is CASSPVGNGYTF. The CDR3 region has the DNA TGTGCCAGCAGCCCGGTGGGCAATGGCTACACCTTC. Full variable domain (missing parts from reference TRBV7-8 and TRBJ1-2): GAGVSQSPRYKVAKRGQDVALRCDPISGHVSLFWYQQALGQGPEFLTYFQNEAQLDKSGLPSDRFFAERPEGSVSTLKIQRTQQEDSAVYLCASSPVGNGYTFGSGTRLTVV.

The genes are TRBV25-1 and TRBJ2-7; 11 positions agree with TRBD1. The CDR3 has 15 amino acids. The J segment lost 4 bases and the V segment lost 4 bases, leaving 6 bases of the junction unmatched. Germline V CDR1 and CDR2: MGHDK, SYGVNS. CDR3 bases: TGTGCCAGCAGTGGGGGACAGGGGGTTGGGTACGAGCAGTACTTC. The encoded protein is CASSGGQGVGYEQYF.

V and J are TRBV7-2 and TRBJ2-3; 8 bases are shared with TRBD2. This CDR3 has 16 amino acids. Germline V gene sequence: CDR1 SGHTA, CDR2 FQGNSA. Trimming cost V 5 bases and J 0 bases; bases outside gene matches: 7. This CDR3 reads CASSKNSGVSTDTQYF. In DNA, the CDR3 is TGTGCCAGCAGCAAAAATAGCGGGGTTAGCACAGATACGCAGTATTTT.